This T cell receptor beta chain originates from a study of early T cells in non-severe SARS-CoV-2 infection. Unique molecular identifiers tagged individual cDNA molecules. MiXCR, run by TCRdb on the 5' RACE reads, gives a single entry per CDR3 protein. The sample includes some 77,000 distinct CDR3 sequences, more than 9% of them seen just once. This clonotype was seen many times. From germline, CDR1 is MDHEN and CDR2 SYDVKM. Germline trimming cut 3 bases from V and 14 bases from J; bases unmatched to any gene: 7. The CDR3 totals 12 residues. The chain employs TRBV28 and TRBJ2-3, with 8 nucleotides matching TRBD2. The source of this sequence is an adult who was a healthcare worker with PCR-confirmed SARS-CoV-2 infection or an uninfected control (not recorded which). Sequenced input: whole blood. The CDR3 sequence: CASSLAGAGGYF. CDR3 nucleotide sequence: TGTGCCAGCAGTTTGGCAGGGGCGGGAGGGTATTTT.